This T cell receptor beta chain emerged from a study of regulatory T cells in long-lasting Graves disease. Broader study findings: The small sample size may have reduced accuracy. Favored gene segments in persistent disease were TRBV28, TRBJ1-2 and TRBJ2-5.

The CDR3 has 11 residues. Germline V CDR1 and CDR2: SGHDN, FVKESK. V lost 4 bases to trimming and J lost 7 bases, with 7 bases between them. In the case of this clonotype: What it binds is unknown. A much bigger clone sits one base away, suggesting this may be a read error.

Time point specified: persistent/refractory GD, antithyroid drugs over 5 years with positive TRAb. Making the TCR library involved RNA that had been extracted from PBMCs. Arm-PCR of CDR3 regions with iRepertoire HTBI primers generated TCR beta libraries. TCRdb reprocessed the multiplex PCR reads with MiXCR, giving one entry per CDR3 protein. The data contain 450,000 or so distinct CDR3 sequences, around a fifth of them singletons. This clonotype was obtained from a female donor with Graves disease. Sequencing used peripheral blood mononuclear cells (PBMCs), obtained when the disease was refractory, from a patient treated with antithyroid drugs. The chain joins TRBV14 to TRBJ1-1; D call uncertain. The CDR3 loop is CASSRRGEAFF. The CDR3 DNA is TGTGCCAGCAGCCGACGGGGTGAAGCTTTCTTT.